This is a list of T cell receptor beta chains from one sample in a study of T cell repertoires in cytomegalovirus infection. The antigens for these receptors are not known. From the reads, TCRdb called clonotypes with MiXCR, one entry per CDR3 protein. The repertoire has about 350,000 distinct CDR3 sequences, just under 35% of them found once; the top ten carry about 14%. This material consisted of cultured PBMCs, taken from culture after CMV antigen stimulation. The receptors originated from a human donor in good health (CMV status not recorded). Some clones in this sample may be carry-over from other donors' samples. The CDR3 runs from the conserved cysteine through the conserved F or W. D genes are given only for firm matches. A row's size may be missing; if present it is once, few, many or a size class.

CDR3 length	V gene	J gene	D gene	clone size	CDR3 DNA	CDR3 protein
16	TRBV5-4	TRBJ2-3	TRBD2	-	TGTGCCAGCAGCTCGGGGACTAGCGGGACGGCAGATACGCAGTATTTT	CASSSGTSGTADTQYF
14	TRBV28	TRBJ2-5	-	once	TGTGCCAGCAGTTTTGCGGGGGCCCAAGAGACCCAGTACTTC	CASSFAGAQETQYF
16	TRBV19	TRBJ1-5	-	-	TGTGCCAGTAGAGACACCACCTCCGGTAGCAATCAGCCCCAGCATTTT	CASRDTTSGSNQPQHF
13	TRBV7-6	TRBJ2-2	-	many	TGTGCCAGCAGCCCCAGCGGGACCGGGGAGCTGTTTTTT	CASSPSGTGELFF
14	TRBV12-5	TRBJ2-3	-	-	TGTGCTAGTGGTCGGAGGGGACCATCAGATACGCAGTATTTT	CASGRRGPSDTQYF
16	TRBV12-3/TRBV12-4	TRBJ2-1	TRBD2	-	TGTGCCAGCAGTGGGGGACTAGCGGGAGGGAGGGGTGAGCAGTTCTTC	CASSGGLAGGRGEQFF
15	TRBV27	TRBJ2-7	-	once	TGTGCCAGCTCCTTTTTGGGGGAGAAATCCTACGAGCAGTACTTC	CASSFLGEKSYEQYF
19	TRBV3-1	TRBJ2-5	TRBD2	-	TGTGCCAGCAGCCAAGGTTCGTGGACTAGCGGCCCTAGGGAGGAGACCCAGTACTTC	CASSQGSWTSGPREETQYF
14	TRBV5-4	TRBJ2-3	-	-	TGTGCCAGCAGCATCCTAAAAGGTGCAGATACGCAGTATTTT	CASSILKGADTQYF
16	TRBV6-2/TRBV6-3	TRBJ1-3	-	-	TGTGCCAGCAGATTCGGGACGTCTGACTCTGGAAACACCATATATTTT	CASRFGTSDSGNTIYF
13	TRBV4-1	TRBJ1-5	-	-	TGCGCCAGCAGCCAAGTATCCGTTCAGCCCCAGCATTTT	CASSQVSVQPQHF
17	TRBV10-3	TRBJ2-4	-	-	TGTGCCATCGGGGTCCCAATACGCAACCTAGCCAAAAACATTCAGTACTTC	CAIGVPIRNLAKNIQYF
15	TRBV2	TRBJ1-5	TRBD1	-	TGTGCCAGCAGACAAGACAGGGTGGGCAATCAGCCCCAGCATTTT	CASRQDRVGNQPQHF
15	TRBV7-9	TRBJ2-1	TRBD2	few	TGTGCCAGCAGCATTGGACTAGCGACCTACAATGAGCAGTTCTTC	CASSIGLATYNEQFF
15	TRBV28	TRBJ2-7	TRBD1	-	TGTGCCAGCAGTTTATTCGGGACAGGGGAATCGGCGCAGTACTTC	CASSLFGTGESAQYF
22	TRBV5-6	TRBJ2-1	TRBD2	-	TGTGCCAGCAGCTGGGACAGGAGAATAGGTCTGACTAGCGGGATCGCCTACAATGAGCAGTTCTTC	CASSWDRRIGLTSGIAYNEQFF
13	TRBV12-3/TRBV12-4	TRBJ1-1	-	-	TGTGCCAGCAGTTTGGTAGGGTACACTGAAGCTTTCTTT	CASSLVGYTEAFF
14	TRBV7-3	TRBJ2-5	-	-	TGTGCCAGCAGCTTAAGTTCAGCAGCAGAGACCCAGTACTTC	CASSLSSAAETQYF
15	TRBV7-2	TRBJ2-1	TRBD1	many	TGTGCCAGCAGCTATAGACAGGGGGGGCGAAATGAGCAGTTCTTC	CASSYRQGGRNEQFF
20	TRBV7-2	TRBJ2-3	TRBD2	many	TGTGCCAGCAGCTTAGAACCTCCGGGACTAGCGGACCCTAGCACAGATACGCAGTATTTT	CASSLEPPGLADPSTDTQYF
14	TRBV6-5	TRBJ1-3	-	-	TGTGCCAGCAGTTACTCGACGCAGAGAAACACCATATATTTT	CASSYSTQRNTIYF
14	TRBV7-2	TRBJ2-3	-	-	TGTGCAACTGGGGCCGGCGCTAGCACAGATACGCAGTATTTT	CATGAGASTDTQYF
17	TRBV14	TRBJ2-2	TRBD2	-	TGTGCCAGCAGCCAAGAGAGAGGGAGGGCATTTGCCGGGGAGCTGTTTTTT	CASSQERGRAFAGELFF
13	TRBV29-1	TRBJ2-3	-	-	TGCAGCGTTGAATCCGGGAGCACAGATACGCAGTATTTT	CSVESGSTDTQYF
12	TRBV19	TRBJ1-2	-	many	TGTGCCACCACCGACAGAAAATATGGCTACACCTTC	CATTDRKYGYTF
15	TRBV12-3/TRBV12-4	TRBJ1-2	TRBD1	-	TGTGCCAGCAGTAAACAGGGGCAGGTGAACTATGGCTACACCTTC	CASSKQGQVNYGYTF
18	TRBV19	TRBJ2-1	TRBD2	few	TGTGCCAGTAGCTCCCTGAGGCTAGCGGGAAGGGGGATCCATGAGCAGTTCTTC	CASSSLRLAGRGIHEQFF
14	TRBV6-1	TRBJ2-7	TRBD1	medium-sized	TGTGCCAGCAATAAGGACAGGGGGCGATACGAGCAGTACTTC	CASNKDRGRYEQYF
14	TRBV20-1	TRBJ2-5	TRBD2	-	TGCAGTGCTGAATTACTAGCGGCCTCAGGGACCCAGTACTTC	CSAELLAASGTQYF
12	TRBV11-3	TRBJ2-1	-	-	TGTGCCAGCAGCCCCCCAGTCTATGAGCAGTTCTTC	CASSPPVYEQFF
14	TRBV6-1	TRBJ1-5	TRBD1	-	TGTGCCATTGGACAGGGGCTTACCAATCAGCCCCAGCATTTT	CAIGQGLTNQPQHF
15	TRBV7-2	TRBJ2-1	-	-	TGTGCCAGCACCAATTTGGGGAGCTCCTACAATGAGCAGTTCTTC	CASTNLGSSYNEQFF
14	TRBV7-2	TRBJ1-1	-	many	TGTGCCAGCAGCGGGGGACCGATGAACACTGAAGCTTTCTTT	CASSGGPMNTEAFF
18	TRBV4-1	TRBJ1-2	TRBD1	-	TGCGCCAGCAGCCAAGATAGGACCTCCGAGGGGGCTAACTATAGCTACACCTTC	CASSQDRTSEGANYSYTF
15	TRBV19	TRBJ2-7	TRBD1	few	TGTGCCAGTAGTAGCCCGGGACAGGGGGGCTACGAGCAGTACTTC	CASSSPGQGGYEQYF
13	TRBV27	TRBJ1-2	TRBD1	-	TGTGCCAGCAGTGCGACAGGGGCCTATGGCTACACCTTC	CASSATGAYGYTF
14	TRBV7-2	TRBJ2-7	TRBD1	few	TGTGCCAGCAGCCCTCTGACAGGGACCTACGAGCAGTACTTC	CASSPLTGTYEQYF
13	TRBV7-3	TRBJ1-6	-	-	TGTGCCAGCAGCGACGGGGGAAATTCACCCCTCCACTTT	CASSDGGNSPLHF
19	TRBV20-1	TRBJ2-2	TRBD1	few	TGCAGTGCTACCGACCATTGGGACAGGCAAAGACCGAACACCGGGGAGCTGTTTTTT	CSATDHWDRQRPNTGELFF
15	TRBV7-9	TRBJ2-2	-	few	TGTGCCAGCAGCTTATTTACAGCAAGTACCGGGGAGCTGTTTTTT	CASSLFTASTGELFF
18	TRBV30	TRBJ1-5	-	few	TGTGCCTGGAGCCCTCGTACAGGGCGTGGATTTAGCAATCAGCCCCAGCATTTT	CAWSPRTGRGFSNQPQHF
17	TRBV4-2	TRBJ2-7	TRBD2	-	TGTGCCAGCAGCCAAGTAGAACTAGCGGGAGTCGCGTACGAGCAGTACTTC	CASSQVELAGVAYEQYF
14	TRBV29-1	TRBJ1-1	-	few	TGCAGCGTTGTCGGGGTATGGGGGAACACTGAAGCTTTCTTT	CSVVGVWGNTEAFF
14	TRBV7-2	TRBJ2-3	-	many	TGTGCCAGCAGCTTAGAGATCAACACAGATACGCAGTATTTT	CASSLEINTDTQYF
16	TRBV27	TRBJ1-2	TRBD1	-	TGTGCCAGCAGTCTAGCCCCACAGGGGAGGATCTATGGCTACACCTTC	CASSLAPQGRIYGYTF
15	TRBV5-4	TRBJ2-7	TRBD1	-	TGTGCCAGCAGCTTTGGCGGGACAGGTTCCTACGAGCAGTACTTC	CASSFGGTGSYEQYF
15	TRBV2	TRBJ2-2	-	-	TGTGCCAGCAGTCCCAGGCCGCGTAACACCGGGGAGCTGTTTTTT	CASSPRPRNTGELFF
17	TRBV19	TRBJ2-1	TRBD2	-	TGTGCCAGTAGCGCTAATCTAGCGGCAAATTCCTACAATGAGCAGTTCTTC	CASSANLAANSYNEQFF
15	TRBV19	TRBJ2-1	-	-	TGTGCCAGTAGTCCGTTGGAGGGGGGCTACTATGAGCAGTTCTTC	CASSPLEGGYYEQFF
12	TRBV12-3/TRBV12-4	TRBJ2-4	-	-	TGTGCCAGCAGTAACCATGCAGGCATTCAGTACTTC	CASSNHAGIQYF
14	TRBV10-3	TRBJ2-1	TRBD2	-	TGTGCCATCAGGACGGGACTAGCGGGAGATGAGCAGTTCTTC	CAIRTGLAGDEQFF
14	TRBV7-2	TRBJ2-1	TRBD2	-	TGTGCCAGCAGCCCCCACCTAGCGGACAATGAGCAGTTCTTC	CASSPHLADNEQFF
15	TRBV4-1	TRBJ2-3	-	-	TGCGCCAGCAGCCAAGTGCCCCTTAGCACAGATACGCAGTATTTT	CASSQVPLSTDTQYF
12	TRBV20-1	TRBJ2-5	-	-	TGCAGTGCACGTCTAGGGTTTGAGACCCAGTACTTC	CSARLGFETQYF
13	TRBV4-1	TRBJ2-1	-	few	TGCGCCAGCAGCCAAAGGGGACGCAATGAGCAGTTCTTC	CASSQRGRNEQFF
14	TRBV12-3/TRBV12-4	TRBJ1-3	-	many	TGTGCCAGCAGTTTAGACAGCTCTGGAAACACCATATATTTT	CASSLDSSGNTIYF
13	TRBV7-2	TRBJ2-7	TRBD1	-	TGTGCCAGCAGCTTCGACAGGGAAAACGAGCAGTACTTC	CASSFDRENEQYF
14	TRBV6-2/TRBV6-3	TRBJ2-1	-	few	TGTGCCAGCAAAGGGGCACCCTCCTACAATGAGCAGTTCTTC	CASKGAPSYNEQFF